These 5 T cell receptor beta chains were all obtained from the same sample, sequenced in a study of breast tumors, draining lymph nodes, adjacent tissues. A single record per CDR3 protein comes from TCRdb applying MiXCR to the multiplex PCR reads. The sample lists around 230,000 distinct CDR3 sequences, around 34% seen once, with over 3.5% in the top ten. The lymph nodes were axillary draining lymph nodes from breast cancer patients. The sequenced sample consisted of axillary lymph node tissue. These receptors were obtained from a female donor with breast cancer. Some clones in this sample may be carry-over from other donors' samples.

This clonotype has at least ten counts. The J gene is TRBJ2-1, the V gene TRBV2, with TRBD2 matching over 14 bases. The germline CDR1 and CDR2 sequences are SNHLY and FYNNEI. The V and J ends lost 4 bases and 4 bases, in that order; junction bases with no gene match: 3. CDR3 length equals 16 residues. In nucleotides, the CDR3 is TGTGCCAGCAGTGGCCGACTAGCGGGAGGGTACAATGAGCAGTTCTTC. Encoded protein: CASSGRLAGGYNEQFF.

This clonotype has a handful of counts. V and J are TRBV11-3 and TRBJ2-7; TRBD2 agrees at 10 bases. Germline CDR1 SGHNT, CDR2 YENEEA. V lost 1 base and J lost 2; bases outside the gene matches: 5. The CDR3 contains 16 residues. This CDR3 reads CASSLGLAGVTYEQYF. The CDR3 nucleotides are TGTGCCAGCAGCTTAGGTCTAGCGGGAGTGACCTACGAGCAGTACTTC.

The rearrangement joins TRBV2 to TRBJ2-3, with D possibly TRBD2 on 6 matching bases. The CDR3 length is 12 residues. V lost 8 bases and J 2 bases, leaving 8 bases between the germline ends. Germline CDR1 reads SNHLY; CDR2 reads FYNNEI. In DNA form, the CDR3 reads TGTGCCAGCGCGGGGATCACAGATACGCAGTATTTT. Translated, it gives CASAGITDTQYF.

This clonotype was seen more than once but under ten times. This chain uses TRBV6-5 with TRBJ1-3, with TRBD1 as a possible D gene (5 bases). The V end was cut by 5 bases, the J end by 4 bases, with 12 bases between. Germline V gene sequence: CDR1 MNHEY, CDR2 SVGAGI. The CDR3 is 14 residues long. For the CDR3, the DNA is TGTGCCAGCAGTCACGATAGGGACGGAAACACCATATATTTT. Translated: CASSHDRDGNTIYF.

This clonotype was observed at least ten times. The CDR3 loop is CASSFYPVGYQPQHF. In nucleotides, the CDR3 is TGTGCCAGCAGTTTCTACCCTGTAGGATATCAGCCCCAGCATTTT. The chain couples TRBV12-3 or TRBV12-4 to TRBJ1-5; D not certain. The length of the CDR3 is 15 residues. V lost 3 bases to trimming and J lost 5 bases, with 14 bases between them.